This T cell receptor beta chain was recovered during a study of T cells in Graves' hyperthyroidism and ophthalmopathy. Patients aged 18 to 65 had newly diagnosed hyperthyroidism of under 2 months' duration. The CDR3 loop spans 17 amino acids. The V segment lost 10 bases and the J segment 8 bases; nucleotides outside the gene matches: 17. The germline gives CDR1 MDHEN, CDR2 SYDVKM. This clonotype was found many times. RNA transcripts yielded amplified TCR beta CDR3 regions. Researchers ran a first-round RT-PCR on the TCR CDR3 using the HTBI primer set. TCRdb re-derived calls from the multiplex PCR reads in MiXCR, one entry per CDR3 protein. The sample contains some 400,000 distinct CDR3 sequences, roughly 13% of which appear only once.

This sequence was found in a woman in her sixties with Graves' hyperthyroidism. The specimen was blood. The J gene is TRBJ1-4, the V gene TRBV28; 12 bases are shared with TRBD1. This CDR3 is CATTPGTGGGDEEKLFF. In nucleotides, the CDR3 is TGTGCCACCACACCCGGGACAGGGGGCGGGGATGAAGAAAAACTGTTTTTT.